Listed below are T cell receptor beta chains from one sample, sequenced in a study of identical twins. TCRdb re-called the 5' RACE reads through MiXCR, storing one row per CDR3 protein. Among under 1 million distinct CDR3 sequences listed, 12% were seen once. The same data also contributed to another study, on yellow fever vaccine responses in identical twins.

Sequencing was performed on PBMCs. These TCRs come from a young woman in good health. Both conserved end residues are trimmed from each CDR3. A D gene is named only where the DNA matches it firmly. Clone size is stated in some rows and not others, as once, few, many or a class when expanded.

J gene: TRBJ2-7
clone size: few
D gene: TRBD1
V gene: TRBV28
CDR3 protein: ASIRKRGPEQY

J gene: TRBJ2-7
clone size: NA
D gene: NA
V gene: TRBV11-3
CDR3 protein: ASSLETENEQY

J gene: TRBJ2-5
clone size: few
D gene: NA
V gene: TRBV21-1
CDR3 protein: ASSGTSGPQETQY

J gene: TRBJ2-5
clone size: many
D gene: NA
V gene: TRBV5-5
CDR3 protein: ASSLQGLGETQY

J gene: TRBJ2-1
clone size: NA
D gene: NA
V gene: TRBV24-1
CDR3 protein: ATSHGGEQF

J gene: TRBJ1-1
clone size: many
D gene: TRBD1
V gene: TRBV5-6
CDR3 protein: ASSFWTGAISDLAEAF

J gene: TRBJ2-3
clone size: NA
D gene: TRBD2
V gene: TRBV5-4
CDR3 protein: ASSLVGPGTTGFTDTQY

J gene: TRBJ2-1
clone size: few
D gene: TRBD2
V gene: TRBV12-3/TRBV12-4
CDR3 protein: ASSFPSGAVSEQF

J gene: TRBJ1-2
clone size: few
D gene: NA
V gene: TRBV29-1
CDR3 protein: SADGGYGYT

J gene: TRBJ2-7
clone size: few
D gene: TRBD2
V gene: TRBV29-1
CDR3 protein: SVSRLAGGPEQY

J gene: TRBJ1-2
clone size: NA
D gene: TRBD1
V gene: TRBV12-3/TRBV12-4
CDR3 protein: ASRPGTGARDGYGYT

J gene: TRBJ2-1
clone size: NA
D gene: NA
V gene: TRBV5-1
CDR3 protein: ASTISGNNEQF

J gene: TRBJ2-2
clone size: NA
D gene: TRBD2
V gene: TRBV5-1
CDR3 protein: ASSFLPREGTPLNTGELF

J gene: TRBJ2-1
clone size: many
D gene: TRBD2
V gene: TRBV11-3
CDR3 protein: ASSSGVYNEQF

J gene: TRBJ2-3
clone size: few
D gene: TRBD2
V gene: TRBV10-3
CDR3 protein: AISESSRGTTDTQY

J gene: TRBJ2-7
clone size: few
D gene: TRBD2
V gene: TRBV5-1
CDR3 protein: ASSAGTNSYEQY

J gene: TRBJ2-3
clone size: few
D gene: TRBD2
V gene: TRBV24-1
CDR3 protein: ATSDPLAGGPGDTQY

J gene: TRBJ2-3
clone size: few
D gene: TRBD1
V gene: TRBV5-1
CDR3 protein: ASSKDREMDTQY

J gene: TRBJ2-2
clone size: few
D gene: NA
V gene: TRBV28
CDR3 protein: ASRTPVVYTGELF

J gene: TRBJ2-1
clone size: few
D gene: NA
V gene: TRBV5-4
CDR3 protein: ASSLDQNAYNEQF

J gene: TRBJ2-1
clone size: many
D gene: TRBD1
V gene: TRBV3-1
CDR3 protein: ASSKGTGRNEQF

J gene: TRBJ2-5
clone size: NA
D gene: NA
V gene: TRBV20-1
CDR3 protein: SASENTKETQY

J gene: TRBJ1-1
clone size: NA
D gene: NA
V gene: TRBV29-1
CDR3 protein: SVDLLGAMNTEAF

J gene: TRBJ1-2
clone size: few
D gene: TRBD1
V gene: TRBV6-5
CDR3 protein: ASSSPDRVGYGYT